A selection of T cell receptor beta chains follows, all from one sample in a study of blood T cell repertoires in COVID-19. Profiling relied on immunoSEQ multiplex PCR, and the TCRdb table lists in-frame clones only, not all of them. Among about 110,000 clones listed, over 70% were seen once. The sequencing input was peripheral blood. The source of these receptors is a woman in her forties or fifties with acute or convalescent COVID-19. Both conserved end residues are part of each CDR3. The order of the fields is clone size, D gene, J gene, V gene, CDR3 DNA, CDR3 protein. A D gene is named only where the DNA matches it firmly. The listing skips clone size in some rows; elsewhere it reads once, few, many or a size class.

once,TRBD1,TRBJ1-3,TRBV10-1,TGCGCCAGCAGTACATCGAGGGGGCCTGGAAACACCATATATTTT,CASSTSRGPGNTIYF
.,.,TRBJ1-2,TRBV7-2,TGTGCCAGCAGCTGGACAGCTAACTATGGCTACACCTTC,CASSWTANYGYTF
.,TRBD1,TRBJ2-3,TRBV5-1,TGCGCCAGCAGCGCCGGGACAGTGAACACAGATACGCAGTATTTT,CASSAGTVNTDTQYF
.,TRBD1,TRBJ1-6,TRBV28,TGTGCCAGCGACAGGGAAAATTCACCCCTCCACTTT,CASDRENSPLHF
.,.,TRBJ1-3,TRBV4-2,TGTGCCAGCAGCCAAGATATCAGTTTTGGAAACACCATATATTTT,CASSQDISFGNTIYF
once,.,TRBJ2-1,TRBV11-3,TGTGCCAGCAGCTCGGGACTCCGCGAAAAGCAGTTCTTC,CASSSGLREKQFF
few,TRBD1,TRBJ1-2,TRBV6-5,TGTGCCAGCCAACCCTCCGGGACAGGGGCCCGCTACACCTTC,CASQPSGTGARYTF
.,.,TRBJ1-1,TRBV5-6,TGTGCCAGCGCCTCTGGGGGGACTCCCAGCACTGAAGCTTTCTTT,CASASGGTPSTEAFF
.,.,TRBJ1-1,TRBV5-1,TGCGCCAGCAGCTTGGGGCGGGACACTGAAGCTTTCTTT,CASSLGRDTEAFF
.,TRBD1,TRBJ1-6,TRBV7-3,TGTGCCAGCAGCTTGGGGACAGAGAATTCACCCCTCCACTTT,CASSLGTENSPLHF
.,.,TRBJ1-2,TRBV5-4,TGTGCCAGCAGCTTGGACAGGCCAACTTATGGCTACACCTTC,CASSLDRPTYGYTF
.,.,TRBJ1-1,TRBV7-3,TGTGCCAGCAGCACGTCCCTGGGAGGTGAAGCTTTCTTT,CASSTSLGGEAFF
.,TRBD1,TRBJ2-1,TRBV9,TGTGCCAGCAGCCCCAGACAGGGGGGTTACAATGAGCAGTTCTTC,CASSPRQGGYNEQFF
.,.,TRBJ2-1,TRBV7-3,TGTGCCAGCAGCTTAGACAGTGCCTCCTACAATGAGCAGTTCTTC,CASSLDSASYNEQFF
.,.,TRBJ2-6,TRBV15,TGTGCCACCAGCAGCCTAACTGGGGCCAACGTCCTGACTTTC,CATSSLTGANVLTF
.,.,TRBJ1-6,TRBV27,TGTGCCAGCAGCAGTCCGCCTCCAGGGGTGGTGAATTCACCCCTCCACTTT,CASSSPPPGVVNSPLHF
.,TRBD2,TRBJ2-3,TRBV5-4,TGTGCCAGCAGCTCCCCGGGGGACTACTCCACAGATACGCAGTATTTT,CASSSPGDYSTDTQYF
.,.,TRBJ1-4,TRBV6-5,TGTGCCAGCGTAGCAACTAATGAAAAACTGTTTTTT,CASVATNEKLFF
.,TRBD1,TRBJ1-2,TRBV7-9,TGTGCCAGCAGCGTCTGGACAGGGGTCCAACCTTATGGCTACACCTTC,CASSVWTGVQPYGYTF
.,.,TRBJ1-2,TRBV7-2,TGTGCCAGCAGCGAGCGCCGCAGGGGCTCGGGCTATGGCTACACCTTC,CASSERRRGSGYGYTF
.,.,TRBJ2-7,TRBV28,TGTGCCAGCAGTTCCGGGACACCTCAAAAACAGCAGTACTTC,CASSSGTPQKQQYF
.,TRBD1,TRBJ1-4,TRBV10-2,TGCGCCAGCAGTGGGACAGGGTACCCAACTAATGAAAAACTGTTTTTT,CASSGTGYPTNEKLFF
few,TRBD1,TRBJ1-4,TRBV3-1/TRBV3-2,TGTGCCAGCAGCTTAACAGGGGATGGGGTAAAACTGTTTTTT,CASSLTGDGVKLFF
.,.,TRBJ1-2,TRBV6-5,TGTGCCAGCAGTCTGCAGGGTAGCTATGGCTACACCTTC,CASSLQGSYGYTF
.,TRBD1,TRBJ1-1,TRBV3-1/TRBV3-2,TGTGCCAGCAGGTACAGGGGGTCGAACACTGAAGCTTTCTTT,CASRYRGSNTEAFF
.,.,TRBJ2-1,TRBV18,TGTGCCAGCTCACCACCGGAGGGGAATCAGTTCTTC,CASSPPEGNQFF
.,TRBD2,TRBJ2-1,TRBV5-1,TGCGCCAGCAGCTTGGCCATAGCGGGGGGGCCTACTGAGCAGTTCTTC,CASSLAIAGGPTEQFF
.,.,TRBJ2-5,TRBV11-2,TGTGCCAGCAGTTCGGGGCGGGGACAAGAGACCCAGTACTTC,CASSSGRGQETQYF
.,.,TRBJ2-5,TRBV29-1,TGCAGCGTTGGGAAGGGGCCAGAAGAGACCCAGTACTTC,CSVGKGPEETQYF
many,.,TRBJ2-1,TRBV6-4,TGTGCCAGCAGTGACTCGAACGGGGGGCCGGTCAATGAGCAGTTCTTC,CASSDSNGGPVNEQFF
.,.,TRBJ1-1,TRBV6-5,TGTGCCAGCAAGGGGCATAAGGGGTTTGGGGCTTTCTTT,CASKGHKGFGAFF
.,.,TRBJ1-5,TRBV21-1,TGTGCCAGCATAAAGAATATCCGCAGGGGGCGTTATCAGCCCCAGCATTTT,CASIKNIRRGRYQPQHF
.,.,TRBJ1-5,TRBV5-5,TGTGCCAGCAGCTTGGGGGAGTCAGCAGATCAGCCCCAGCATTTT,CASSLGESADQPQHF
.,TRBD2,TRBJ2-5,TRBV19,TGTGCCAGTACTAGCGGGGGGAAAAACTCCATCCAAGAGACCCAGTACTTC,CASTSGGKNSIQETQYF
few,.,TRBJ1-2,TRBV15,TGTGCCACCAGCAGAGATCCGTCAGGGGTTGAAGGCTACACCTTC,CATSRDPSGVEGYTF
.,.,TRBJ1-2,TRBV5-1,TGCGCCAGCTCGGACACCTCTAACTATGGCTACACCTTC,CASSDTSNYGYTF
.,.,TRBJ2-3,TRBV6-1,TGTGCCAGCAGTGAAGTGGTGGGGGCCTCAGATACGCAGTATTTT,CASSEVVGASDTQYF
.,.,TRBJ2-3,TRBV7-8,TGTGCCAGCAGCGTCACCAGGGGACTAAGCACAGATACGCAGTATTTT,CASSVTRGLSTDTQYF
.,.,TRBJ1-2,TRBV4-2,TGTGCCAGCAGCCAAGACGCTGGACAGTCTTATGGCTACACCTTC,CASSQDAGQSYGYTF
.,TRBD1,TRBJ1-4,TRBV19,TGTGCCAGTAGTATCCACCGTAAGGGGGCACCTAATGAAAAACTGTTTTTT,CASSIHRKGAPNEKLFF
.,.,TRBJ1-5,TRBV5-1,TGCGCCAGCAGCTTGGTCGGGGATCAGCCCCAGCATTTT,CASSLVGDQPQHF
.,TRBD1,TRBJ2-7,TRBV10-3,TGTGCCGTCTCTCGGGACAGCCCCTACGAGCAGTACTTC,CAVSRDSPYEQYF
.,.,TRBJ2-6,TRBV6-5,TGTGCCAGCAAATCAGGAGGCTCTGGGGCCAACGTCCTGACTTTC,CASKSGGSGANVLTF
.,TRBD1,TRBJ2-2,TRBV9,TGTGCCAGCAGCGTCCAGGGGGCGAACACCGGGGAGCTGTTTTTT,CASSVQGANTGELFF
.,TRBD1,TRBJ2-7,TRBV10-3,TGTGCCATCAGTGACGGGACAGCTGGCTACGAGCAGTACTTC,CAISDGTAGYEQYF
.,TRBD1,TRBJ2-7,TRBV10-3,TGTGCCATCAGTGAAGACAGGGGGACGTACGAGCAGTACTTC,CAISEDRGTYEQYF
.,TRBD2,TRBJ2-1,TRBV6-1,TGTGCCAGCAGTGAATGGGTCGGGGGGGCGTACAATGAGCAGTTCTTC,CASSEWVGGAYNEQFF
.,TRBD1,TRBJ1-2,TRBV5-1,TGCGCCAGCAGCTTCCTGGGAGGACAGGGAAGCTATGGCTACACCTTC,CASSFLGGQGSYGYTF
.,.,TRBJ1-5,TRBV28,TGTGCCAGCAGTTCCTTGGGGCAGGGGAGCAATCAGCCCCAGCATTTT,CASSSLGQGSNQPQHF
.,TRBD1,TRBJ2-7,TRBV6-5,TGTGCCAGCAGTCCCGGGACAGCTACCTACGAGCAGTACTTC,CASSPGTATYEQYF
.,.,TRBJ1-5,TRBV5-1,TGCGCCAGCAGCTCCCTCGGGGGGGCGAATCAGCCCCAGCATTTT,CASSSLGGANQPQHF
.,TRBD1,TRBJ1-1,TRBV7-9,TGTGCCAGCAGTCTAGGGGGCTTCGACACTGAAGCTTTCTTT,CASSLGGFDTEAFF
.,TRBD2,TRBJ2-7,TRBV30,TGTGCCTGGAGTTCCGACCTACTAGCGGGGGCCTCCTACGAGCAGTACTTC,CAWSSDLLAGASYEQYF
.,.,TRBJ1-5,TRBV19,TGTGCCAGTAGTCCCCCCGGGAGGGTCGGACATAGCAATCAGCCCCAGCATTTT,CASSPPGRVGHSNQPQHF
.,.,TRBJ1-4,TRBV9,TGTGCCAGCAGCGCCGACAGGACCGCAACTAATGAAAAACTGTTTTTT,CASSADRTATNEKLFF
.,.,TRBJ2-3,TRBV9,TGTGCCAGCAGCCCAAGCACAGATACGCAGTATTTT,CASSPSTDTQYF
many,TRBD1,TRBJ1-4,TRBV4-1,TGCGCCAGCAGCCACGGACAACAGGGGGTAGACCGAAAACTGTTTTTT,CASSHGQQGVDRKLFF
.,TRBD1,TRBJ1-1,TRBV5-1,TGCGCCAGCAGCCCGGGCCCGACAGGGAGCAGGGACACTGAAGCTTTCTTT,CASSPGPTGSRDTEAFF
.,.,TRBJ1-6,TRBV5-1,TGCGCCAGCAGCTTGACAGATTCACCCCTCCACTTT,CASSLTDSPLHF